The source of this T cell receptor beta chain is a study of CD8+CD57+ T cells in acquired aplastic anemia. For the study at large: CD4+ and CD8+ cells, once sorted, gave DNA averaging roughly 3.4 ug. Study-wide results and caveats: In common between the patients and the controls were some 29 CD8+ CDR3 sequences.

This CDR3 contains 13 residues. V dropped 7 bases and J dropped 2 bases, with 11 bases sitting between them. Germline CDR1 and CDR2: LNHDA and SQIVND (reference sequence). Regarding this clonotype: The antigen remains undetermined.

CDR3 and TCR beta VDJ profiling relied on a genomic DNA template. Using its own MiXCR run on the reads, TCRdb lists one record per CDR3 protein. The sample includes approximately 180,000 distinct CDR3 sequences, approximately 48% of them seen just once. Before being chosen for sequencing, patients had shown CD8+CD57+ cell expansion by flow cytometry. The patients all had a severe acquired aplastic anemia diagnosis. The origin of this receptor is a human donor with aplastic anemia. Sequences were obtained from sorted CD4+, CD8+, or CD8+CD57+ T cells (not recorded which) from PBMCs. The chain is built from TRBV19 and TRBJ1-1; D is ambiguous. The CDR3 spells CASKLAGNTEAFF. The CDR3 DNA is TGTGCCAGTAAGTTGGCAGGTAACACTGAAGCTTTCTTT.